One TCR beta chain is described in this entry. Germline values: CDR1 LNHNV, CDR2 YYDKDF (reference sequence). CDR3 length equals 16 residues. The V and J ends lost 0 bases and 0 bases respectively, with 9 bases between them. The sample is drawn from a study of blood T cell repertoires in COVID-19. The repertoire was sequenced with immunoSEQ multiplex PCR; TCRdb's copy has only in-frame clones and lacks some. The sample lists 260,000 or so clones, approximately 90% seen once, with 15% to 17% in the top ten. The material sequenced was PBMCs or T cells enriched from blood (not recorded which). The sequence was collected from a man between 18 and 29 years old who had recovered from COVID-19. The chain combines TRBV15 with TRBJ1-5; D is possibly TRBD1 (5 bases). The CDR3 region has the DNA TGTGCCACCAGCAGAGAGACAGTCCTTAGCAATCAGCCCCAGCATTTT. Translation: CATSRETVLSNQPQHF.